Below, one TCR beta chain is given with its context. The target antigen is unknown. This specimen belongs to a study of CD8 T cells in ankylosing spondylitis. The CDR3 consists of 17 residues. The V and J ends lost 0 bases and 3 bases, in that order; junction bases with no gene match: 10. The germline V gene encodes CDR1 DFQATT and CDR2 SNEGSKA (reference sequence). TCRdb re-analysed the 5' RACE reads in MiXCR, keeping a single row per CDR3 protein. The sample contains roughly 180,000 distinct CDR3 sequences, roughly 13% of which appear only once. Findings of the study overall: Several of the motif variants were reported before in synovial fluid and blood from reactive arthritis. What seemed typical of ankylosing spondylitis blood was a TCR beta motif built from roughly 8 highly homologous variants. Disease-associated clones were CD8+ and fairly uncommon in peripheral blood.

This sequence was found in a male donor with ankylosing spondylitis or in good health (not recorded which). V is TRBV20-1 and J is TRBJ2-5; 10 bases are a match to TRBD2. Material: blood, either unsorted or a sorted T cell fraction (not recorded which). CDR3 sequence (DNA): TGCAGTGCTAGAGATCTCCTTGATCTAGCGGGGGAAGAGACCCAGTACTTC. Protein product: CSARDLLDLAGEETQYF.